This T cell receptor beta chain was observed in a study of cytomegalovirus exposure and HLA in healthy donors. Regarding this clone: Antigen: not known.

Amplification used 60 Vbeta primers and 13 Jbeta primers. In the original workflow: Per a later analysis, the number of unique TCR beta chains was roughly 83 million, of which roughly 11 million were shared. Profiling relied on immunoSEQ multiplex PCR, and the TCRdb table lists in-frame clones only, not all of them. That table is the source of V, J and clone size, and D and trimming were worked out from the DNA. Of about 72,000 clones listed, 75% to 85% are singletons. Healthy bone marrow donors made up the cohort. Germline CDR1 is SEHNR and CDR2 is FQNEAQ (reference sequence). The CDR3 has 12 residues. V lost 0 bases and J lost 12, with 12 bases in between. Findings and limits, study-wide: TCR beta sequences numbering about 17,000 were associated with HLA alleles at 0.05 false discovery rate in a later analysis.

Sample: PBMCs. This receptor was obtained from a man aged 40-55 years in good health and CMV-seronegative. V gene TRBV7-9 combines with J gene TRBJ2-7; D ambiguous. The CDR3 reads CASSLASVPPYF. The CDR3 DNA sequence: TGTGCCAGCAGCTTAGCTTCGGTCCCTCCGTACTTC.